This T cell receptor beta chain is from a study of cytomegalovirus exposure and HLA in healthy donors. About the research overall: The Caucasian-associated ancestry cluster contained approximately 81% of the approximately 390 genotyped donors.

CDR3 length: 12 amino acids. V lost 5 bases to trimming and J lost 5 bases, with 9 bases between them. Germline loops: CDR1 SGHAT, CDR2 FQNNGV. The PCR used 60 Vbeta and 13 Jbeta primers. Assay used: immunoSEQ multiplex PCR; TCRdb lists only in-frame clones, some missing. Of about 150,000 clones listed, approximately 80% were seen once; the top ten hold around 2.2%. General study points: Using the classifier, cytomegalovirus status was reportedly diagnosed with high specificity and sensitivity. Most TCR sequences were uncommon, yet certain public TCRs appeared in many donors. Likely technical artifact: a cluster of highly shared sequence variants.

Details on this clone: Its antigen is unidentified.

The V call is TRBV11-2, the J call TRBJ2-5; weak D call: TRBD2 (6 bases). Sequencing used PBMCs. This TCR was recovered from a young man in good health and CMV-seronegative. CDR3 nucleotides: TGTGCCAGCAGCGGGAGCGGGGAGACCCAGTACTTC. Amino acid sequence: CASSGSGETQYF. The entire variable domain, with the rest obtained from reference TRBV11-2 and TRBJ2-5, is as follows: EAGVAQSPRYKIIEKRQSVAFWCNPISGHATLYWYQQILGQGPKLLIQFQNNGVVDDSQLPKDRFSAERLKGVDSTLKIQPAKLEDSAVYLCASSGSGETQYFGPGTRLLVL.